The T cell receptor beta chain under discussion was sequenced for a study of shared clonotypes between healthy human individuals. All donors qualified as healthy HIV-negative adults and had experienced no recent acute infections or vaccinations. Subsets obtained from CD4+ cells comprised CD45RA+ naive and CD45RA-negative memory cells. Per the germline V gene, CDR1 is SGHRS and CDR2 is YFSETQ. Trimming removed 0 bases from V and 6 bases from J, with 12 bases in between. This CDR3 is 14 amino acids long. The method was immunoSEQ multiplex PCR; TCRdb's version includes in-frame clones alone and lacks a portion of them. The sample has about 1 million clones; under 80% are singletons.

The sample taken for sequencing was memory CD4+ T cells sorted from blood. Subset meaning: CD45RA-negative fraction. The TCR was taken from a man between 18 and 35 years old in good health. The rearrangement uses TRBV5-1 and TRBJ1-2; no reliable D call. Here the CDR3 reads CASSLENLIDGYTF. CDR3 DNA sequence: TGCGCCAGCAGCTTGGAGAACCTCATCGATGGCTACACCTTC. The variable domain in full, with the rest retrieved from reference TRBV5-1 and TRBJ1-2, is KAGVTQTPRYLIKTRGQQVTLSCSPISGHRSVSWYQQTPGQGLQFLFEYFSETQRNKGNFPGRFSGRQFSNSRSEMNVSTLELGDSALYLCASSLENLIDGYTFGSGTRLTVV.